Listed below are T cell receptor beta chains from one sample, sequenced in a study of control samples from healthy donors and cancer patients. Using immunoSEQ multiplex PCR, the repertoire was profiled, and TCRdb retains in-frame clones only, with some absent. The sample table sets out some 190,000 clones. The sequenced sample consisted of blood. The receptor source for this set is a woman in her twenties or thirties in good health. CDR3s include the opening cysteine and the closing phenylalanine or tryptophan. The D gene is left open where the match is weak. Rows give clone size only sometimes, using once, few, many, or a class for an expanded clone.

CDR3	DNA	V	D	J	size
CASSDRDRGVRQYF	TGTGCCAGCAGCGACCGGGACAGGGGAGTGAGGCAGTACTTC	TRBV9	TRBD1	TRBJ2-7	.
CASTPGGAEGYGYTF	TGTGCCAGTACGCCAGGGGGCGCGGAGGGCTATGGCTACACCTTC	TRBV19	TRBD1	TRBJ1-2	.
CASSQTIPGGNTGTEAFF	TGTGCCAGCTCACAGACCATACCAGGGGGCAATACCGGCACTGAAGCTTTCTTT	TRBV18	TRBD1	TRBJ1-1	.
CASSPTGGRGTDTQYF	TGTGCCAGCAGCCCGACAGGGGGCCGGGGCACAGATACGCAGTATTTT	TRBV3-1/TRBV3-2	TRBD1	TRBJ2-3	.
CASSESGWGDTQYF	TGTGCCAGCAGTGAATCGGGGTGGGGAGATACGCAGTATTTT	TRBV6-1	.	TRBJ2-3	.
CASSYRGVLTADPIYF	TGTGCCAGCAGTTACCGAGGAGTTTTAACAGCTGACCCCATATATTTT	TRBV6-5	.	TRBJ1-3	.
CASSGPPRGYGYTF	TGTGCCAGCTCAGGCCCCCCAAGGGGCTATGGCTACACCTTC	TRBV18	.	TRBJ1-2	.
CAWSLQSGGYTF	TGTGCCTGGAGTTTACAGTCGGGGGGCTACACCTTC	TRBV30	.	TRBJ1-2	.
CASSQELQYPNEQFF	TGTGCCAGCAGCCAAGAATTACAATACCCAAATGAGCAGTTCTTC	TRBV4-2	.	TRBJ2-1	.
CASSFLSGGAKYEQYF	TGTGCCAGCAGCTTTCTTAGCGGGGGGGCCAAATACGAGCAGTACTTC	TRBV7-2	TRBD2	TRBJ2-7	.
CATSAGAPTEAFF	TGTGCCACCAGTGCAGGGGCCCCTACTGAAGCTTTCTTT	TRBV15	.	TRBJ1-1	.
CASSYDGTGGMRGYTF	TGTGCCAGCAGTTACGATGGGACAGGGGGTATGCGTGGCTACACCTTC	TRBV6-5	TRBD1	TRBJ1-2	.
CASSPGVSSAFF	TGTGCCAGCAGTCCAGGGGTTTCGTCGGCTTTCTTT	TRBV28	.	TRBJ1-1	.
CASSDRAANQPQHF	TGCGCCAGCTCGGACAGGGCTGCCAATCAGCCCCAGCATTTT	TRBV10-2	TRBD1	TRBJ1-5	.
CASSPVLGGNTIYF	TGTGCCAGTAGTCCCGTTCTGGGTGGAAACACCATATATTTT	TRBV19	.	TRBJ1-3	.
CASSRGREYNEQYF	TGTGCCAGCAGCCGCGGCCGGGAGTACAACGAGCAGTACTTC	TRBV9	.	TRBJ2-7	.
CASRVYRFEAFF	TGTGCCAGCAGAGTTTACAGGTTTGAAGCTTTCTTT	TRBV5-8	.	TRBJ1-1	.
CASSWAGKLFF	TGTGCCAGCAGTTGGGCAGGAAAACTGTTTTTT	TRBV12-3/TRBV12-4	.	TRBJ1-4	.
CASSRDRGTGNTIYF	TGTGCCAGCAGCCGCGACAGGGGTACTGGAAACACCATATATTTT	TRBV11-3	TRBD1	TRBJ1-3	.
CATSDPGQGADTQYF	TGTGCCACCAGTGATCCGGGACAGGGGGCGGATACGCAGTATTTT	TRBV24-1	TRBD1	TRBJ2-3	.
CATSRDSTGGQYF	TGTGCCACCAGCAGAGATTCGACGGGCGGGCAGTACTTC	TRBV15	.	TRBJ2-7	.
CASSEALRDSKNSPLHF	TGTGCCAGCAGTGAAGCACTCCGGGACAGTAAAAATTCACCCCTCCACTTT	TRBV6-1	TRBD1	TRBJ1-6	.
CASSLVVGGSTEAFF	TGTGCCAGCAGCTTAGTGGTTGGGGGCTCCACTGAAGCTTTCTTT	TRBV11-2	.	TRBJ1-1	.
CASSFLSSLKETQYF	TGTGCCAGCAGCTTTCTTTCTAGCCTTAAAGAGACCCAGTACTTC	TRBV7-9	.	TRBJ2-5	.
CASSDYLQETQYF	TGTGCCAGCAGCGACTACCTGCAAGAGACCCAGTACTTC	TRBV12-3/TRBV12-4	.	TRBJ2-5	.
CASSHLQGGAFF	TGTGCCAGCAGTCATTTACAGGGGGGAGCTTTCTTT	TRBV6-2/TRBV6-3	TRBD1	TRBJ1-1	.
CASSSAGIDTEAFF	TGCGCCAGCAGCTCCGCGGGGATCGACACTGAAGCTTTCTTT	TRBV5-1	.	TRBJ1-1	.
CASIGGDTGELFF	TGTGCCAGCATAGGAGGGGACACCGGGGAGCTGTTTTTT	TRBV12-3/TRBV12-4	.	TRBJ2-2	.
CASRMTGRHNEQFF	TGTGCCAGCCGAATGACAGGGAGGCACAATGAGCAGTTCTTC	TRBV21-1	.	TRBJ2-1	.
CASSSTESYEQYF	TGTGCCAGCAGCTCCACTGAGTCCTACGAGCAGTACTTC	TRBV5-6	.	TRBJ2-7	.
CASSFWTEIQPQHF	TGTGCCAGCAGCTTCTGGACCGAAATTCAGCCCCAGCATTTT	TRBV5-4	.	TRBJ1-5	.
CASSWGQTSTDTQYF	TGTGCCAGCAGCTGGGGACAGACTAGCACAGATACGCAGTATTTT	TRBV3-1/TRBV3-2	TRBD1	TRBJ2-3	.
CASSYQSRAPYEQYF	TGTGCCAGCAGTTATCAAAGCAGGGCACCCTACGAGCAGTACTTC	TRBV6-5	.	TRBJ2-7	.
CASSFDNYEQYF	TGTGCCAGCAGCTTCGACAACTACGAGCAGTACTTC	TRBV7-8	.	TRBJ2-7	.
CASSYLMEGTEAFF	TGTGCCAGCAGTTACTTGATGGAGGGGACTGAAGCTTTCTTT	TRBV6-5	.	TRBJ1-1	.
CASSQSTERIDEQFF	TGTGCCAGCAGTCAATCGACCGAGCGCATCGATGAGCAGTTCTTC	TRBV6-2/TRBV6-3	.	TRBJ2-1	medium-sized
CASSPGTGGGYQETQYF	TGTGCCAGCAGTCCTGGGACAGGGGGAGGGTACCAAGAGACCCAGTACTTC	TRBV7-9	TRBD1	TRBJ2-5	.
CAISELAGHLNEQFF	TGTGCCATCAGCGAACTAGCGGGGCACCTAAATGAGCAGTTCTTC	TRBV10-3	TRBD2	TRBJ2-1	.
CASSYLGQGYYEQYF	TGTGCCAGCAGTTACTTGGGACAGGGATACTACGAGCAGTACTTC	TRBV6-5	TRBD1	TRBJ2-7	.
CASSIDTGGIDGYTF	TGCGCCAGCAGCATAGACACAGGGGGCATCGATGGCTACACCTTC	TRBV5-1	TRBD1	TRBJ1-2	.
CASSRGRLTNYGYTF	TGTGCCAGCAGCCGAGGACGTCTAACTAACTATGGCTACACCTTC	TRBV28	.	TRBJ1-2	.
CASSQRLSSYNEQFF	TGTGCCAGCAGCCAACGCCTGAGCTCCTACAATGAGCAGTTCTTC	TRBV3-1/TRBV3-2	.	TRBJ2-1	.
CSVGPGTLGSYEQYF	TGCAGCGTTGGGCCGGGCACGCTAGGGTCCTACGAGCAGTACTTC	TRBV29-1	.	TRBJ2-7	.
CASSITVRGSNQPQHF	TGTGCCAGTAGTATCACCGTTAGGGGTAGCAATCAGCCCCAGCATTTT	TRBV19	.	TRBJ1-5	.
CASSPRGGGNEQFF	TGTGCCAGCAGCCCCCGCGGCGGGGGGAATGAGCAGTTCTTC	TRBV7-9	TRBD2	TRBJ2-1	.
CASSYGGQLNTEAFF	TGTGCCAGCAGTTACGGGGGGCAGCTTAACACTGAAGCTTTCTTT	TRBV6-5	.	TRBJ1-1	.
CASSMGGGHTEAFF	TGTGCCAGTAGTATGGGAGGGGGCCACACTGAAGCTTTCTTT	TRBV19	TRBD1	TRBJ1-1	.
CATSGPWAVNYGYTF	TGTGCCACCAGCGGACCTTGGGCGGTTAACTATGGCTACACCTTC	TRBV24-1	.	TRBJ1-2	.
CASSLVWRSFTDTQYF	TGTGCCAGCAGCTTGGTGTGGAGGTCCTTTACCGATACGCAGTATTTT	TRBV5-6	.	TRBJ2-3	.
CASGETGVLQETQYF	TGTGCCAGTGGGGAGACGGGGGTTTTGCAAGAGACCCAGTACTTC	TRBV2	.	TRBJ2-5	.
CSVGTGGLTEAFF	TGCAGCGTGGGAACAGGGGGCCTCACTGAAGCTTTCTTT	TRBV29-1	TRBD1	TRBJ1-1	.
CASSLVDSSGGPYNEQFF	TGTGCCAGCAGCTTAGTCGATAGTAGCGGGGGGCCATACAATGAGCAGTTCTTC	TRBV7-2	TRBD2	TRBJ2-1	.
CASSLVRLNDEQFF	TGCGCCAGCAGCTTGGTCCGTTTGAACGATGAGCAGTTCTTC	TRBV5-1	.	TRBJ2-1	.
CASSLAGQGNSPLHF	TGTGCCAGCAGCTTAGCCGGACAGGGTAATTCACCCCTCCACTTT	TRBV7-2	TRBD1	TRBJ1-6	.